A selection of T cell receptor beta chains follows, all from one sample in a study of blood T cell repertoires in COVID-19. Sequenced by immunoSEQ multiplex PCR; TCRdb stores in-frame clones only, minus some. The sample consists of about 200,000 clones, over 80% of them appearing once. Specimen: peripheral blood. The source is a man between 60 and 75 years old with COVID-19, enrolled during active disease. Each CDR3 is given with its conserved first and last residue. Each record gives: V gene, clone size, D gene, J gene, CDR3 DNA, CDR3 protein. D genes are given only for firm matches. Clone size is given for some rows only: seen once, a few or many times, or a class if the clone is expanded.

>TRBV25-1|once|TRBD1|TRBJ2-5
TGTGCCAGCAGTGAAAGACAGGGGGCGATTCAAGAGACCCAGTACTTC
CASSERQGAIQETQYF
>TRBV10-2|.|.|TRBJ2-2
TGCGCCAGCAGCCAGGGGAGGGCCGGGGAGCTGTTTTTT
CASSQGRAGELFF
>TRBV6-2/TRBV6-3|.|.|TRBJ1-4
TGTGCCAGCAGCTACTTCGGACAGAATGAAAAACTGTTTTTT
CASSYFGQNEKLFF
>TRBV28|.|TRBD2|TRBJ2-1
TGTGCCATCGCAGGGCTTACTAGCGGGAGGGCCATCAATGAGCAGTTCTTC
CAIAGLTSGRAINEQFF
>TRBV18|few|.|TRBJ1-1
TGTGCCAGCTCACCAGGGAGGGGCACTGAAGCTTTCTTT
CASSPGRGTEAFF
>TRBV2|.|TRBD1|TRBJ2-5
TGTGCCAGCAGTGAAGGGACAGGACGAGAGACCCAGTACTTC
CASSEGTGRETQYF
>TRBV7-9|once|.|TRBJ1-4
TGTGCCGGCAGCTTAGCGTCAGGGATGGGGGAAAAACTGTTTTTT
CAGSLASGMGEKLFF
>TRBV6-4|.|.|TRBJ1-1
TGTGCCAGCACCTCTGGCGGGAGGAGAGGGCTGAACACTGAAGCTTTCTTT
CASTSGGRRGLNTEAFF
>TRBV18|few|TRBD1|TRBJ1-4
TGTGCCAGCTCACCCGCCTGGGGCAGGGGGCGAGAAAAACTGTTTTTT
CASSPAWGRGREKLFF
>TRBV3-1/TRBV3-2|few|TRBD1|TRBJ1-2
TGTGCCAGCAGCCAATGGGGGGACAGGAACCTTTATGGCTACACCTTC
CASSQWGDRNLYGYTF
>TRBV5-1|.|.|TRBJ1-1
TGCGCCAGCCAAAGGGGAGGGGCGGACACTGAAGCTTTCTTT
CASQRGGADTEAFF
>TRBV2|.|TRBD1|TRBJ1-1
TGTGCCAGCAGCGAGGGACAGGGTGTAATGGAAGCTTTCTTT
CASSEGQGVMEAFF
>TRBV6-5|.|.|TRBJ1-2
TGTGCCAGCAGTTACGCGACAGAGCAATATGGCTACACCTTC
CASSYATEQYGYTF
>TRBV2|.|.|TRBJ2-2
TGTGCCAGCAGGGTGGGGCCGACGAACACCGGGGAGCTGTTTTTT
CASRVGPTNTGELFF
>TRBV10-3|.|.|TRBJ1-6
TGTGCCATCAGTGAGTCCGGTAATTCACCCCTCCACTTT
CAISESGNSPLHF
>TRBV4-3|.|.|TRBJ1-1
TGCGCCAGCAGCCAAATCCAGGGGAACACTGAAGCTTTCTTT
CASSQIQGNTEAFF
>TRBV28|.|TRBD1|TRBJ2-5
TGTGCCAGCAGTTTACCCGGACAGGGGGCAAAGACCCAGTACTTC
CASSLPGQGAKTQYF
>TRBV19|.|TRBD1|TRBJ1-4
TGTGCCAGCAGGAGACAGGGGGCGAATGAAAAACTGTTTTTT
CASRRQGANEKLFF